One and the same sample provided the 4 T cell receptor beta chains below, sequenced in a study of beta chain features in type 1 diabetes. The study reverse transcribed the entire isolated RNA, so it sequenced expressed TCRB transcripts. Repertoires were generated with immunoSEQ multiplex PCR, while TCRdb's copy carries only in-frame clones and drops some. The table lists under 45,000 clones, approximately 48% of them singletons. The sample consisted of stem cell memory CD4+ T cells from blood. The receptors come from a woman between 25 and 40 years old in good health.

In this sample, this clone turned up a few times. V usage is TRBV18 and J usage is TRBJ1-5; D is ambiguous. CDR3 length equals 15 residues. The germline V and J ends were trimmed by 4 bases and 0 bases, with 10 bases remaining between them. CDR1 is KGHSH and CDR2 is LQKENI in the germline V gene. In nucleotides, the CDR3 is TGTGCCAGCTCACTGGAGGACGGTAGCAATCAGCCCCAGCATTTT. This translates into CASSLEDGSNQPQHF.

DNA of the CDR3: TGTGCCAGCAGCATAGGACTAGCGGGTGGAGTGGATACGCAGTATTTT. It yields the protein CASSIGLAGGVDTQYF. The rearrangement joins TRBV7-2 to TRBJ2-3, with 11 positions matching TRBD2. Germline V lookup: CDR1 SGHTA, CDR2 FQGNSA. The CDR3 length is 16 residues. V lost 5 bases, J lost 6 bases, and 10 bases stayed unmatched.

This clone was seen a handful of times. CDR3 amino acids: CASSYERSSYNEQFF. The CDR3 region has the DNA TGTGCCAGCAGTTACGAGCGGAGCTCCTACAATGAGCAGTTCTTC. The chain employs TRBV6-5 and TRBJ2-1, with a possible D match to TRBD2 (5 bases). CDR3 length equals 15 residues. The V and J ends lost 2 bases and 0 bases respectively, with 8 bases between them. Germline CDR1 reads MNHEY; CDR2 reads SVGAGI.

This clone was observed a few times. The chain has TRBV9 and TRBJ2-6; TRBD1 is a possible D gene (6 bases). Deletions cut 4 bases from V and 1 base from J, with 15 bases between. This CDR3 spans 17 amino acids. CDR1 and CDR2 from the germline V gene are SGDLS and YYNGEE. The CDR3 DNA sequence: TGTGCCAGCAGCCCCGAATGGGGGCTGTCTGGGGCCAACGTCCTGACTTTC. This gives the protein CASSPEWGLSGANVLTF.